The 7 T cell receptor beta chains in this list originate from one sample, sequenced in a study of T cell repertoires in cytomegalovirus infection. No antigen is known for these receptors. TCRdb reprocessed the reads with MiXCR, giving one entry per CDR3 protein. The data hold about a million distinct CDR3 sequences, with about a third observed a single time. The source material was cultured CD8+ T cells from PBMCs, sampled from culture after CMV antigen stimulation. These TCRs come from a human donor in good health (CMV status not recorded). Some clones in this sample may be carry-over from other donors' samples.

The chain joins TRBV7-9 to TRBJ2-7; either TRBD1 or TRBD2 may fit D (5 bases each). CDR3 length: 14 amino acids. From germline, CDR1 is SEHNR and CDR2 FQNEAQ (reference sequence). The V gene lost 5 bases and the J gene lost 2 bases, with 13 bases spanning the gap. Here the CDR3 DNA reads TGTGCCAGCAGCCCCCCTGAGGGGACCTACGAGCAGTACGTC. Amino acids: CASSPPEGTYEQYV.

Turning to this clonotype: One junction end disagrees with the germline gene, perhaps due to a read error. This chain joins TRBV6-1 and TRBJ1-1; D remains ambiguous. Germline CDR1 is MNHNS and CDR2 is SASEGT. The CDR3 is made up of 15 amino acids. The CDR3 region has the DNA TGTGTCAGCAAGGTCCCGGACCGGATGAACACTGAAGCTTTCTTT. It yields the protein CVSKVPDRMNTEAFF.

On this clonotype itself: The junction departs from germline at one end; a sequencing error may be responsible. The chain employs TRBV28 and TRBJ2-5, with D perhaps matching TRBD2 (6 bases). CDR1 is MDHEN and CDR2 is SYDVKM in the germline V gene. The CDR3 runs 14 residues. CDR3 in DNA: TGTGTCAGCAGCCTTCGAGGCGGGGAAGAGACCCAGTACTTC. Residues: CVSSLRGGEETQYF.

The chain links TRBV7-9 to TRBJ2-7; TRBD2 matches at 13 bases. This CDR3 spans 18 amino acids. V dropped 2 bases and J dropped 7; count of bases not matched to a gene: 14. Germline-derived CDR1 and CDR2 are SEHNR and FQNEAQ (reference sequence). The CDR3: CASSLPGLAGASLGEQYV. The CDR3 DNA reads as TGTGCCAGCAGCTTACCTGGACTAGCGGGGGCCTCTTTAGGAGAGCAGTACGTC.

The rearrangement links TRBV4-1 to TRBJ2-5; no definite D call. Trimming removed 4 bases from V and 5 bases from J, with 17 bases in between. The germline CDR1 and CDR2 sequences are MGHRA and YSYEKL. This CDR3 has 15 residues. The CDR3 DNA reads TGCGCCAGCAGCCCTAGTAAAGGCAGTGGGGAGACCCAGTACTTC. This gives the protein CASSPSKGSGETQYF.

This clonotype was counted a few times. The V gene is TRBV6-2 or TRBV6-3, the J gene TRBJ2-7; possibly TRBD1 for D (6 bases). Germline CDR1 and CDR2: MNHEY and SVGEGT. V lost 5 bases to trimming and J lost 2 bases, with 13 bases between them. The CDR3 is 14 amino acids. This CDR3 reads CASSNRDTTYEQYV. Written as DNA, the CDR3 is TGTGCCAGCAGTAACCGGGACACCACCTACGAGCAGTACGTC.

In this sample, this clonotype turned up many times. This chain links TRBV6-5 with TRBJ2-1, with 10 bases lining up with TRBD2. The germline gives CDR1 MNHEY, CDR2 SVGAGI. V lost 4 bases and J lost 5; bases outside the gene matches: 5. The CDR3 spans 15 residues. CDR3 residues: CASSSGLAEDNEQFF. For the CDR3, the DNA is TGTGCCAGCAGTTCTGGACTAGCGGAAGACAATGAGCAGTTCTTC.